The 16 T cell receptor beta chains given below trace back to one sample, sequenced in a study of T cell changes during pregnancy in multiple sclerosis. The method was immunoSEQ multiplex PCR; TCRdb's version includes in-frame clones alone and lacks a portion of them. The sample consists of 100,000 or so clones, 90% to 95% of them appearing once. Sequenced material: peripheral blood, taken before pregnancy. All receptors come from a female donor with multiple sclerosis, enrolled in a pregnancy study.

The rearrangement joins TRBV5-5 to TRBJ2-7, with 10 bases matching TRBD1. Germline CDR1 SGHKS, CDR2 YYEKEE (reference sequence). With V trimmed by 6 bases and J by 3 bases, 9 bases remained unmatched. The CDR3 has 15 residues. The CDR3 loop reads CASILGGTGVYEQYF. The DNA of the CDR3 is TGTGCCAGCATACTAGGCGGGACAGGGGTCTACGAGCAGTACTTC.

The rearrangement links TRBV5-1 to TRBJ2-3; 8 nucleotides agree with TRBD1. Germline-derived CDR1 and CDR2 are SGHRS and YFSETQ. The CDR3 has 17 amino acids. The J segment lost 0 bases and the V segment lost 4 bases, leaving 10 bases of the junction unmatched. DNA of the CDR3: TGCGCCAGCAGCCCGACCGGGACAGGAACTAGCACAGATACGCAGTATTTT. Its protein is CASSPTGTGTSTDTQYF.

The chain couples TRBV21-1 to TRBJ2-7; the D call TRBD1 from the table was never checked on the DNA. TRBV21-1 represents a pseudogene. CDR3 length: 14 amino acids. Written as DNA, the CDR3 is TGTGCCAGCAGCAAAAAGTACAGCACCTACGAGCAGTACTTC. It is translated as CASSKKYSTYEQYF.

This chain joins TRBV5-1 and TRBJ2-7, with 10 bases identical to TRBD1. Germline-derived CDR1 and CDR2 are SGHRS and YFSETQ. Trimming cost V 4 bases and J 5 bases; bases outside gene matches: 3. CDR3 length equals 13 residues. CDR3 region: CASSPGQGNEQYF. The CDR3 DNA sequence: TGCGCCAGCAGCCCGGGACAGGGGAACGAGCAGTACTTC.

CDR3 protein: CASSSWTEGTEAFF. CDR3 bases: TGTGCCAGCAGCTCCTGGACAGAGGGCACTGAAGCTTTCTTT. The chain is built from TRBV5-4 and TRBJ1-1; tentative D call: TRBD1 (6 bases). Germline CDR1 SGHNT, CDR2 YYREEE (reference sequence). The V gene lost 3 bases and the J gene lost 4 bases, with 13 bases spanning the gap. This CDR3 has 14 amino acids.

The sample holds a few counts of this clone. The rearrangement uses TRBV6-1 and TRBJ1-5; no definite D call. V was trimmed by 4 bases and J by 8 bases, leaving 15 bases between them. The CDR3 covers 14 residues. Germline CDR1 and CDR2: MNHNS and SASEGT. The CDR3 region is CASSVGSITKPQHF. Written as DNA, the CDR3 is TGTGCCAGCAGTGTGGGCTCTATTACGAAGCCCCAGCATTTT.

This chain uses TRBV23-1 with TRBJ2-1; the D gene is possibly TRBD1 (6 bases). TRBV23-1 counts as an open reading frame of uncertain function. The CDR3 has 15 amino acids. Trimming took 2 bases from V and 2 from J, leaving 10 bases between them. The CDR3 reads CASSQDRDTYNEQFF. The CDR3 nucleotides are TGCGCCAGCAGTCAAGACCGGGACACCTACAATGAGCAGTTCTTC.

This clone occurred once. The chain couples TRBV25-1 to TRBJ1-2; D may be TRBD1 (6 bases). The CDR3 is made up of 15 amino acids. V lost 2 bases and J 7 bases, leaving 17 bases between the germline ends. The germline gives CDR1 MGHDK, CDR2 SYGVNS. CDR3 in amino acids: CASSEPTGNPRGYTF. CDR3 bases: TGTGCCAGCAGTGAACCTACAGGGAATCCACGTGGCTACACCTTC.

V usage is TRBV30 and J usage is TRBJ1-3; D not certain. The CDR3 is made up of 15 amino acids. V shed 2 bases and J shed 0 bases, with 11 bases lying between them. The V gene's germline CDR1 is GTSNPN and CDR2 SVGIG (reference sequence). The CDR3 nucleotides read TGTGCCTGGAGTATGGGGAGCTTCTCTGGAAACACCATATATTTT. Amino acid sequence: CAWSMGSFSGNTIYF.

This chain joins TRBV27 and TRBJ1-5; no clear D gene. Trimming removed 5 bases at V and 4 bases at J, with 12 bases between. The CDR3 totals 14 residues. The germline gives CDR1 MNHEY, CDR2 SMNVEV (reference sequence). CDR3 protein: CASSQTAWNQPQHF. CDR3 bases: TGTGCCAGCAGTCAAACAGCTTGGAATCAGCCCCAGCATTTT.

The gene calls are TRBV4-1 and TRBJ2-4, with TRBD1 as a possible D gene (5 bases). Germline CDR1 reads MGHRA; CDR2 reads YSYEKL. V lost 1 base to trimming and J lost 2 bases, with 6 bases between them. There are 14 residues in the CDR3. The CDR3: CASSQADTKNIQYF. CDR3 nucleotides: TGCGCCAGCAGCCAAGCGGACACCAAAAACATTCAGTACTTC.

The CDR3 sequence: CSVDSHTGELFF. CDR3 nucleotide sequence: TGCAGCGTTGACAGTCACACCGGGGAGCTGTTTTTT. The rearrangement uses TRBV29-1 and TRBJ2-2; no clear D. CDR3 length equals 12 residues. Germline V lookup: CDR1 SQVTM, CDR2 ANQGSEA. Deletions cut 3 bases from V and 3 bases from J, with 5 bases between.

The chain recombines TRBV9 with TRBJ2-3; 11 bases map to TRBD2. The V segment lost 0 bases and the J segment 7 bases; nucleotides outside the gene matches: 10. The CDR3 loop spans 17 amino acids. CDR1 SGDLS and CDR2 YYNGEE come from the germline V gene. The CDR3 protein is CASSVDTSGSVLNTQYF. CDR3 DNA: TGTGCCAGCAGCGTAGACACTAGCGGGAGTGTTTTAAATACGCAGTATTTT.

The chain recombines TRBV30 with TRBJ1-1; D not resolved. Trimming left V 4 bases short and J 0 bases short, with 15 bases between. The CDR3 extends over 15 amino acids. Germline V lookup: CDR1 GTSNPN, CDR2 SVGIG (reference sequence). In DNA, the CDR3 is TGTGCCTGGATACCGGGCAGCGGCCTGAACACTGAAGCTTTCTTT. This codes for CAWIPGSGLNTEAFF.

This clone was observed a single time. The V call is TRBV12-5, the J call TRBJ2-3; the D gene is possibly TRBD1 (6 bases). Trimming shortened V by 6 bases and J by 3 bases, and 10 bases separated the two germline ends. The CDR3 is 13 residues long. Germline values: CDR1 LGHNT, CDR2 FRNRAP. The CDR3 DNA is TGTGCTAGTGGGGCGAGGGGGACAGATACGCAGTATTTT. As protein: CASGARGTDTQYF.

The chain links TRBV5-1 to TRBJ2-5; D remains unclear. Germline CDR1 reads SGHRS; CDR2 reads YFSETQ. The V and J ends lost 6 bases and 1 base respectively, with 7 bases between them. The CDR3 is made up of 12 amino acids. The CDR3 reads CASNSGQETQYF. In nucleotides, the CDR3 is TGCGCCAGCAATTCAGGCCAAGAGACCCAGTACTTC.